The sample holds one count of the clone carrying this TCR beta chain. Its target is unknown. The sample is drawn from a study of T cell repertoires in cytomegalovirus infection. This CDR3 region has 15 residues. In germline, CDR1 is LGHNA, CDR2 YNFKEQ. V shed 0 bases and J shed 5 bases, with 13 bases lying between them. One entry per CDR3 protein, called by TCRdb with MiXCR from the reads. The sample records some 500,000 distinct CDR3 sequences, just under 40% being singletons. The material was cultured PBMCs, obtained from culture after CMV antigen stimulation. The chain uses TRBV4-2 and TRBJ1-2; D not resolved. This sequence was found in a human donor in good health (CMV status not recorded). Some clones in this sample may be carry-over from other donors' samples. CDR3 coding DNA: TGTGCCAGCAGCCAAGAAGGCCTGGCCCCTTATGGCTACACCTTC. It encodes CASSQEGLAPYGYTF.